This T cell receptor (beta chain) was profiled in a study of control samples from healthy donors and cancer patients (dated by TCRdb to 2018 to 2021). The CDR3 runs 15 residues from the cysteine to the phenylalanine. Only the CDR3 region is kept as DNA, spanning 45 bases read in frame from base 1. The junction shows trimming of 6 bases on V and 2 bases on J, and the gene matches do not reach 9 bases of it. Looking up the germline V gene (reference sequence) yields CDR1 MNHNY and CDR2 SVGAGI. With respect to this clone: Its antigen target is currently unknown. Base qualities are not at hand, and no much larger clone is one base apart.

Library preparation used the immunoSEQ multiplex PCR assay. Entries here come from immuneACCESS through TCRdb and include only in-frame sequences with V and J called. Some clones fail to appear in such tables; in the studies checked, an unresolved V gene covers under half of the shortfall, and the cause of the remainder is unknown. This sample is represented by around 150,000 clones; 94% of them were singletons. The top ten clonotypes cover over 6.5% of the sample. The sequencing sample was made of blood. This TCR came from a woman between 40 and 50 years old in good health. Recombination joined TRBV6-6 with TRBJ2-7; 8 bases in the middle match TRBD1. The CDR3 region: CASSPRTGLPYEQYF. DNA sequence: TGTGCCAGCAGCCCGAGGACAGGGCTTCCCTACGAGCAGTACTTC.